Listed below are T cell receptor beta chains from one sample, sequenced in a study of T cells after yellow fever vaccination. In TCRdb, the 5' RACE reads were re-called with MiXCR into one record per CDR3 protein. The sample contains about 330,000 distinct CDR3 sequences, roughly 8% of which appear only once. The specimen comprised PBMCs, sampled about 41 days after the first yellow fever vaccination. The receptors were gathered from a man between 18 and 35 years old who received the YFV17D yellow fever vaccine. Each CDR3 is given with its conserved first and last residue. D genes are given only for firm matches. Clone size appears in some rows only: once, few, many, or a class for an expanded clone.

clone_size,v_call,d_call,j_call,cdr3_aa,cdr3_nt
few,TRBV15,-,TRBJ2-7,CATSSNYEQYF,TGTGCCACCAGCAGTAACTACGAGCAGTACTTC
many,TRBV10-3,-,TRBJ2-5,CAISDTRGAQETQYF,TGTGCCATCAGTGATACCCGGGGGGCTCAAGAGACCCAGTACTTC
many,TRBV6-5,-,TRBJ1-5,CASSYSGDQPQHF,TGTGCCAGCAGTTACTCGGGGGATCAGCCCCAGCATTTT
-,TRBV2,-,TRBJ2-7,CASSPRRGAYEQYF,TGTGCCAGCAGTCCCCGGAGGGGGGCCTACGAGCAGTACTTC
few,TRBV7-2,-,TRBJ2-2,CASSFLEDTGELFF,TGTGCCAGCAGCTTTTTGGAGGATACCGGGGAGCTGTTTTTT
-,TRBV7-2,-,TRBJ2-7,CASSRNDSPYEQYF,TGTGCCAGCAGTCGGAACGACAGTCCCTACGAGCAGTACTTC
few,TRBV6-1,-,TRBJ2-5,CASRSGWQETQYF,TGTGCCAGCCGGTCGGGGTGGCAAGAGACCCAGTACTTC
few,TRBV9,-,TRBJ1-3,CASSSRVDTIYF,TGTGCCAGCAGCTCCAGGGTCGACACCATATATTTT
few,TRBV12-3/TRBV12-4,-,TRBJ2-5,CASSRTGRLGETQYF,TGTGCCAGCAGCCGCACGGGACGGTTGGGGGAGACCCAGTACTTC
many,TRBV20-1,-,TRBJ2-3,CSASWTVTDTQYF,TGCAGTGCTAGCTGGACAGTTACAGATACGCAGTATTTT
few,TRBV7-6,-,TRBJ2-6,CASSLSGTSGANVLTF,TGTGCCAGCAGCTTATCTGGGACCTCTGGGGCCAACGTCCTGACTTTC
-,TRBV4-2,-,TRBJ2-7,CASSQDLFGGTGAYEQYF,TGTGCCAGCAGCCAAGATCTTTTTGGGGGGACCGGGGCCTACGAGCAGTACTTC
few,TRBV20-1,TRBD1,TRBJ2-7,CSARVAGQGGDFYEQYF,TGCAGTGCTAGAGTTGCGGGACAGGGAGGGGACTTTTACGAGCAGTACTTC
-,TRBV6-1,-,TRBJ2-6,CASTPSRANVLTF,TGTGCCAGCACCCCGTCAAGGGCCAACGTCCTGACTTTC
-,TRBV5-1,-,TRBJ1-1,CASSLNGLGTEAFF,TGCGCCAGCAGCTTGAATGGTTTGGGCACTGAAGCTTTCTTT
few,TRBV9,-,TRBJ2-5,CASSSSSGETQYF,TGTGCCAGCAGTTCTAGCAGTGGGGAGACCCAGTACTTC
few,TRBV2,-,TRBJ2-2,CASLQNTGELFF,TGTGCCAGCCTACAGAACACCGGGGAGCTGTTTTTT
few,TRBV20-1,TRBD2,TRBJ2-1,CSAPLAGGAARNEQFF,TGCAGTGCCCCTCTGGCCGGGGGGGCCGCACGAAATGAGCAGTTCTTC
many,TRBV29-1,-,TRBJ2-1,CSVGGVTDNEQFF,TGCAGCGTTGGGGGGGTTACCGACAATGAGCAGTTCTTC
-,TRBV12-3/TRBV12-4,-,TRBJ2-2,CASSPTQAGTGELFF,TGTGCCAGCAGTCCGACTCAGGCGGGGACCGGGGAGCTGTTTTTT
few,TRBV4-1,-,TRBJ2-5,CASGLRTAGETQYF,TGCGCCAGCGGTCTCCGGACAGCGGGGGAGACCCAGTACTTC
few,TRBV7-2,-,TRBJ1-2,CASSPTGIGSYGYTF,TGTGCCAGCAGCCCTACAGGGATTGGGAGCTATGGCTACACCTTC
-,TRBV19,TRBD1,TRBJ1-1,CASIAGQGGPEAFF,TGTGCCAGTATAGCGGGACAGGGGGGCCCTGAAGCTTTCTTT
-,TRBV20-1,-,TRBJ2-5,CSARDTGGGGWETQYF,TGCAGTGCTAGAGATACCGGGGGAGGAGGGTGGGAGACCCAGTACTTC
few,TRBV3-1,-,TRBJ1-4,CASGRGHREKLFF,TGTGCCAGCGGACGGGGGCATCGGGAAAAACTGTTTTTT
few,TRBV28,-,TRBJ1-1,CASSFGARTEAFF,TGTGCCAGCAGTTTCGGGGCCCGCACTGAAGCTTTCTTT
few,TRBV6-6,-,TRBJ2-3,CASTVGVGTQYF,TGTGCCAGCACCGTTGGTGTAGGTACGCAGTATTTT
-,TRBV6-5,TRBD1,TRBJ1-2,CASSYRGINNYGYTF,TGTGCCAGCAGCTACAGGGGGATAAACAACTATGGCTACACCTTC
few,TRBV28,-,TRBJ2-5,CASRQGGAQETQYF,TGTGCCAGCCGGCAGGGGGGAGCGCAAGAGACCCAGTACTTC
few,TRBV7-3,-,TRBJ2-2,CASSLEGAPTGELFF,TGTGCCAGCAGCTTAGAAGGGGCACCTACCGGGGAGCTGTTTTTT
-,TRBV30,TRBD2,TRBJ2-7,CAWSRGVAYEQYF,TGTGCCTGGAGCCGGGGGGTTGCCTACGAGCAGTACTTC
-,TRBV5-1,-,TRBJ2-3,CASSLSSGVGVRDTQYF,TGCGCCAGCAGCTTGTCCTCCGGGGTAGGAGTTAGAGATACGCAGTATTTT
many,TRBV12-3/TRBV12-4,-,TRBJ2-2,CASSPGSGELFF,TGTGCCAGCAGTCCCGGGAGTGGGGAGCTGTTTTTT
few,TRBV6-4,TRBD2,TRBJ2-1,CASSAQPTSGGAFEQFF,TGTGCCAGCAGTGCACAGCCAACTAGCGGGGGGGCGTTTGAGCAGTTCTTC
-,TRBV4-3,-,TRBJ1-6,CASSQERGMHSPLHF,TGCGCCAGCAGCCAAGAACGGGGGATGCATTCACCCCTCCACTTT
few,TRBV28,-,TRBJ1-1,CASVPWATTMNTEAFF,TGTGCCAGCGTCCCGTGGGCTACGACCATGAACACTGAAGCTTTCTTT
-,TRBV10-3,TRBD1,TRBJ2-1,CAISERGQGHNEQFF,TGTGCCATCAGTGAGAGGGGACAGGGCCACAATGAGCAGTTCTTC
-,TRBV7-3,-,TRBJ2-1,CASSSVGNEQFF,TGTGCCAGCAGCTCCGTGGGCAATGAGCAGTTCTTC
-,TRBV6-1,-,TRBJ2-3,CASSETGLWSDTQYF,TGTGCCAGCAGTGAAACGGGGCTTTGGTCAGATACGCAGTATTTT
few,TRBV5-6,-,TRBJ1-1,CASSLGQIAEAFF,TGTGCCAGCAGCTTGGGGCAGATAGCTGAAGCTTTCTTT
-,TRBV6-1,TRBD1,TRBJ2-7,CASNRQGSYEQYF,TGTGCCAGCAATAGACAGGGCTCCTACGAGCAGTACTTC
few,TRBV7-3,TRBD2,TRBJ2-3,CASSSGGADTQYF,TGTGCCAGCAGCTCCGGGGGGGCAGATACGCAGTATTTT